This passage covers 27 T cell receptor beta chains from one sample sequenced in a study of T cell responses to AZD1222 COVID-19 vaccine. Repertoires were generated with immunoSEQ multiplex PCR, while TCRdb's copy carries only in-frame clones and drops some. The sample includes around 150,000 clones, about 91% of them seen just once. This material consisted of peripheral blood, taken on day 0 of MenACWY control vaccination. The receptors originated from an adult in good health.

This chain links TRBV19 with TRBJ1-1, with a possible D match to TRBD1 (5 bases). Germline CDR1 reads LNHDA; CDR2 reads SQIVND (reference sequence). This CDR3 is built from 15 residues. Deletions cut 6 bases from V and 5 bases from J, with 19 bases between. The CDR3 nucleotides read TGTGCCAGTAGCACGACCTCTCAGGGAGGAACTGAAGCTTTCTTT. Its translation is CASSTTSQGGTEAFF.

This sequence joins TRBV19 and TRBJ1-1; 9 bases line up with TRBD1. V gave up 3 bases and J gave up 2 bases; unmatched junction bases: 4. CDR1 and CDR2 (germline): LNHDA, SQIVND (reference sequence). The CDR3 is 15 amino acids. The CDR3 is CASSIGDRVNTEAFF. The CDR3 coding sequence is TGTGCCAGTAGTATTGGGGACAGGGTCAACACTGAAGCTTTCTTT.

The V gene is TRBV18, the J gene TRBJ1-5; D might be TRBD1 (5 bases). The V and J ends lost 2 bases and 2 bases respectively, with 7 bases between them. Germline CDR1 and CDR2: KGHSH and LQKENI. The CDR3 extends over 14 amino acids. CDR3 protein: CASSPSGGNQPQHF. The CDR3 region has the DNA TGTGCCAGCTCACCATCGGGGGGCAATCAGCCCCAGCATTTT.

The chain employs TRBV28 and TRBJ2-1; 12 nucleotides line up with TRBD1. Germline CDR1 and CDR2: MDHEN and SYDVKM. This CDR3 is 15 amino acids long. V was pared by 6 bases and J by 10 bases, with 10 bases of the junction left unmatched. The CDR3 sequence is CASRGDRGPHVEQFF. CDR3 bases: TGTGCCAGCAGGGGGGACAGGGGGCCTCATGTGGAGCAGTTCTTC.

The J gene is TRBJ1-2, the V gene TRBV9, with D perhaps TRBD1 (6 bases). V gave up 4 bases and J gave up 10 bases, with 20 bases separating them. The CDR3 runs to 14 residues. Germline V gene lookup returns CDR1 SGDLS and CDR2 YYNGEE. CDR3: CASSPDGTRRVYTF. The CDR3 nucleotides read TGTGCCAGCAGCCCCGACGGGACACGCCGGGTCTACACCTTC.

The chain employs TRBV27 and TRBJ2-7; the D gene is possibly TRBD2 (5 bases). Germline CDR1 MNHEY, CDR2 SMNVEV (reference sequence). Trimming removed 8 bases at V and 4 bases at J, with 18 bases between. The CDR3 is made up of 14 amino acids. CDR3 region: CASGHRGARYEQYF. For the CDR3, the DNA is TGTGCCAGCGGCCACCGGGGTGCCCGATACGAGCAGTACTTC.

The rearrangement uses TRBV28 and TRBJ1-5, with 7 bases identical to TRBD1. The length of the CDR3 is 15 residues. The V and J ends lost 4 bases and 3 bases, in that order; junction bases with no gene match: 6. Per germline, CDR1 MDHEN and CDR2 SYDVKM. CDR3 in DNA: TGTGCCAGCAGTTCTGACAGGGACCCCAATCAGCCCCAGCATTTT. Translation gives CASSSDRDPNQPQHF.

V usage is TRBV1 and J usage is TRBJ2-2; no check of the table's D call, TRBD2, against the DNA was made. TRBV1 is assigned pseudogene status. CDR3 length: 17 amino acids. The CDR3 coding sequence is TGCACCAGCAGCCGCCCCGAGGGGACTACCCACACCGGGGAGCTGTTTTTT. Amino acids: CTSSRPEGTTHTGELFF.

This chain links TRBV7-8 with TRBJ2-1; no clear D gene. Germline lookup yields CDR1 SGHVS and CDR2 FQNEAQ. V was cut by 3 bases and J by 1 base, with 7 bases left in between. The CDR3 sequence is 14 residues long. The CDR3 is CASSFYGSYNEQFF. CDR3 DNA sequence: TGTGCCAGCAGCTTCTACGGGTCCTACAATGAGCAGTTCTTC. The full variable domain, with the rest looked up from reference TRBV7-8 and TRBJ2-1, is GAGVSQSPRYKVAKRGQDVALRCDPISGHVSLFWYQQALGQGPEFLTYFQNEAQLDKSGLPSDRFFAERPEGSVSTLKIQRTQQEDSAVYLCASSFYGSYNEQFFGPGTRLTVL.

The CDR3 sequence is CASSSSGASTDTQYF. CDR3 bases: TGTGCCAGCAGCTCTAGCGGGGCTAGCACAGATACGCAGTATTTT. V is TRBV7-9 and J is TRBJ2-3; 9 nucleotides line up with TRBD2. Germline V gene sequence: CDR1 SEHNR, CDR2 FQNEAQ (reference sequence). Trimming cost V 4 bases and J 0 bases; bases outside gene matches: 2. CDR3 length: 15 amino acids.

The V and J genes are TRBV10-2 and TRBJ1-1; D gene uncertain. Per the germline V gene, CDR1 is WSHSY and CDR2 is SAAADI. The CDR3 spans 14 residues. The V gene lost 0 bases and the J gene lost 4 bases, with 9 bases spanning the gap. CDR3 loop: CASSESAGGTEAFF. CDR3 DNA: TGCGCCAGCAGTGAGTCAGCGGGAGGCACTGAAGCTTTCTTT.

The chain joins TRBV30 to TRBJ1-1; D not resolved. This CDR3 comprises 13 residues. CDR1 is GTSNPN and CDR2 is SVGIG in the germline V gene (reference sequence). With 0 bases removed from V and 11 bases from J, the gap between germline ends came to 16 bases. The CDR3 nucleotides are TGTGCCTGGAGTGTACAAGGACCAACTGGGGCTTTCTTT. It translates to CAWSVQGPTGAFF.

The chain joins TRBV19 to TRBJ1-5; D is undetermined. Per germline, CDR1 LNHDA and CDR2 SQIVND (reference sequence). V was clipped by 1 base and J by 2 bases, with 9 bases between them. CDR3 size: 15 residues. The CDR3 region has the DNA TGTGCCAGTAGTATAGTGGCCGGGGGCAATCAGCCCCAGCATTTT. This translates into CASSIVAGGNQPQHF. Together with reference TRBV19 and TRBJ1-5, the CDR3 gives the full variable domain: DGGITQSPKYLFRKEGQNVTLSCEQNLNHDAMYWYRQDPGQGLRLIYYSQIVNDFQKGDIAEGYSVSREKKESFPLTVTSAQKNPTAFYLCASSIVAGGNQPQHFGDGTRLSIL.

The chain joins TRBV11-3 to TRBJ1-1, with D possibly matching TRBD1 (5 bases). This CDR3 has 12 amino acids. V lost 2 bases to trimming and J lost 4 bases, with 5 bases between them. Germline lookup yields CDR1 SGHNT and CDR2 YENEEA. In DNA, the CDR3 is TGTGCCAGCAGCTTAAGGGGCACTGAAGCTTTCTTT. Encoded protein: CASSLRGTEAFF.

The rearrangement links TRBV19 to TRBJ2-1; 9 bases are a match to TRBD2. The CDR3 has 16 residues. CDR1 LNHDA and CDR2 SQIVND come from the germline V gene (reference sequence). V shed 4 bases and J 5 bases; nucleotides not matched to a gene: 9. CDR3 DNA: TGTGCCAGTAGTAGTTCTCCTAGCGGGGTTGACAATGAGCAGTTCTTC. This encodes CASSSSPSGVDNEQFF.

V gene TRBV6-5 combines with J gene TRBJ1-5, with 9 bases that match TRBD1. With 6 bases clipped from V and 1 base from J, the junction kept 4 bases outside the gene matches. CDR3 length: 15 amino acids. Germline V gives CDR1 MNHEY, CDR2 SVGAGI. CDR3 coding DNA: TGTGCCAGCAGACGGACAGGGGAAAGCAATCAGCCCCAGCATTTT. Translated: CASRRTGESNQPQHF.

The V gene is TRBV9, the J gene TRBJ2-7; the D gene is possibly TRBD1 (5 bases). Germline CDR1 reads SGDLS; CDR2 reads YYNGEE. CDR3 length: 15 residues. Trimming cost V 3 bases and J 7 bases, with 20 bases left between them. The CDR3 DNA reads TGTGCCAGCAGCGCCTCCTTAAGGGGCGAGGCGGAGCAGTACTTC. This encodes CASSASLRGEAEQYF.

For the CDR3, the DNA is TGCGCCAGCAGCTTGGTGTCACCAAATTCACCCCTCCACTTT. Amino acids: CASSLVSPNSPLHF. This chain links TRBV5-1 with TRBJ1-6; D ambiguous. Per germline, CDR1 SGHRS and CDR2 YFSETQ. The V end lost 0 bases, the J end lost 7 bases, and 8 bases lay between the germline ends. CDR3 length: 14 amino acids.

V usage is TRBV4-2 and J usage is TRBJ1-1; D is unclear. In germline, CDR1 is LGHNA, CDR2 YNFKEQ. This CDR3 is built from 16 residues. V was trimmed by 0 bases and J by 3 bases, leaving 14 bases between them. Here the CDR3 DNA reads TGTGCCAGCAGCCAAGAATTGCTAAGGCCGGACACTGAAGCTTTCTTT. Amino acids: CASSQELLRPDTEAFF.

The CDR3 loop reads CASSSLAGVSSYNEQFF. CDR3 DNA: TGTGCCAGCAGTTCACTAGCGGGAGTTTCCTCCTACAATGAGCAGTTCTTC. The chain carries TRBV27 and TRBJ2-1; 11 bases are shared with TRBD2. The ends lost 4 bases at V and 0 bases at J; junction bases unmatched: 5. The CDR3 loop spans 17 amino acids. Germline-derived CDR1 and CDR2 are MNHEY and SMNVEV (reference sequence).

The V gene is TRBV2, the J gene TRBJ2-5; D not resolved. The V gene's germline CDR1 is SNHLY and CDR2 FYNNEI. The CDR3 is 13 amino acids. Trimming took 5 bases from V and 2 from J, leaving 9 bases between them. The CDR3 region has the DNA TGTGCCAGCAGTCTCCAGGTACAAGAGACCCAGTACTTC. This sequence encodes CASSLQVQETQYF.

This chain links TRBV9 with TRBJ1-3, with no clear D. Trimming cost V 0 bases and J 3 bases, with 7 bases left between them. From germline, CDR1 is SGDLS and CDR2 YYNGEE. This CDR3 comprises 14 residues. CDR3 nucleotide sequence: TGTGCCAGCAGCGTAGTCCCTGATGGAAACACCATATATTTT. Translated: CASSVVPDGNTIYF.

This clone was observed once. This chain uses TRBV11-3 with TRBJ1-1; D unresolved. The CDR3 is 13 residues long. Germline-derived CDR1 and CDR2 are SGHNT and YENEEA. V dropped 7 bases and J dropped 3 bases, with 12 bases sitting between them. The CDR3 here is CASTTAADTEAFF. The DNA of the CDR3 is TGTGCCAGCACCACTGCGGCAGACACTGAAGCTTTCTTT.

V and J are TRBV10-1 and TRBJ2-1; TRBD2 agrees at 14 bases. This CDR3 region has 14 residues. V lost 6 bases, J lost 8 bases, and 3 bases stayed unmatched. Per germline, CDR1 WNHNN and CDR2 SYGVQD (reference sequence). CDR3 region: CASSPGLAGDEQFF. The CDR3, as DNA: TGCGCCAGCAGCCCGGGACTAGCGGGAGATGAGCAGTTCTTC.

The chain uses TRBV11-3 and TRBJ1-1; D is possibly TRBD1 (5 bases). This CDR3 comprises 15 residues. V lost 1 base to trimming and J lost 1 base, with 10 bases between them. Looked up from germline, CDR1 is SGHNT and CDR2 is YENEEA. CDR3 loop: CASSLGGVTNTEAFF. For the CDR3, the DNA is TGTGCCAGCAGCTTAGGGGGGGTCACGAACACTGAAGCTTTCTTT. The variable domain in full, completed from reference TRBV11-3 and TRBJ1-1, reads EAGVVQSPRYKIIEKKQPVAFWCNPISGHNTLYWYLQNLGQGPELLIRYENEEAVDDSQLPKDRFSAERLKGVDSTLKIQPAELGDSAVYLCASSLGGVTNTEAFFGQGTRLTVV.

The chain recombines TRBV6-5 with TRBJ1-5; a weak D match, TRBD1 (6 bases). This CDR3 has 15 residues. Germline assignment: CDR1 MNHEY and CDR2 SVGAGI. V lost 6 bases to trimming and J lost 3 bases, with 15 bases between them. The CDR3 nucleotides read TGTGCCAGCAGCCTACGAGGGGGTTCCAATCAGCCCCAGCATTTT. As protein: CASSLRGGSNQPQHF.

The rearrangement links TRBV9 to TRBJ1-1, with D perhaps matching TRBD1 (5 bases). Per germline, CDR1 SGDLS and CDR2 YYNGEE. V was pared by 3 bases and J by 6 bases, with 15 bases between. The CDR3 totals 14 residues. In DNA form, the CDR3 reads TGTGCCAGCAGCGCCTTTACTCGGGGCCCTGAAGCTTTCTTT. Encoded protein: CASSAFTRGPEAFF.